A single sample gave rise to the 30 T cell receptor beta chains below, sequenced in a study of identical twins. MiXCR, run by TCRdb on the 5' RACE reads, gives a single entry per CDR3 protein. The table lists about 690,000 distinct CDR3 sequences, less than 7% of them singletons. The source material was naive T cells sorted from blood. The receptors here all came from a young man in good health.

The sample holds a few counts of this clonotype. V gene TRBV12-3 or TRBV12-4 combines with J gene TRBJ2-5; weak D call: TRBD1 (6 bases). This CDR3 comprises 15 residues. Trimming took 1 base from V and 1 from J, leaving 10 bases between them. CDR3 nucleotides: TGTGCCAGCAGTTTAGGTGGGACACTCCAAGAGACCCAGTACTTC. Translated: CASSLGGTLQETQYF.

This clonotype was counted only a few times. V usage is TRBV27 and J usage is TRBJ2-2, with D perhaps assigned TRBD1 or TRBD2 (7 bases each). This CDR3 is built from 17 residues. V was shortened by 5 bases and J by 5 bases, with 21 bases between the two germline ends. Germline values: CDR1 MNHEY, CDR2 SMNVEV (reference sequence). CDR3 sequence reads: CASSPPLRQGGTGELFF. The CDR3 DNA reads as TGTGCCAGCAGTCCCCCCTTGAGGCAGGGGGGGACCGGGGAGCTGTTTTTT.

In its sample, this clonotype was seen many times. The chain is built from TRBV5-1 and TRBJ2-1; 11 nucleotides match TRBD2. This CDR3 has 17 residues. V lost 3 bases to trimming and J lost 4 bases; unmatched junction nucleotides: 9. Germline CDR1 is SGHRS and CDR2 is YFSETQ. The CDR3 region is CASSYEPSGRTYNEQFF. The CDR3 DNA reads as TGCGCCAGCAGCTATGAACCTAGCGGGAGGACTTACAATGAGCAGTTCTTC.

At least ten counts were recorded for this clonotype. The V call is TRBV29-1, the J call TRBJ2-3; 10 bases agree with TRBD1. The germline gives CDR1 SQVTM, CDR2 ANQGSEA. V dropped 7 bases and J dropped 1; count of bases not matched to a gene: 5. CDR3 size: 14 residues. The CDR3 reads CSAAGTGGTDTQYF. CDR3 bases: TGCAGCGCAGCCGGGACAGGGGGCACAGATACGCAGTATTTT.

The CDR3 DNA sequence: TGTGCCACCAGCAGGGGACTAGCGATGATCACAGATACGCAGTATTTT. It codes for CATSRGLAMITDTQYF. The genes are TRBV15 and TRBJ2-3; 10 bases agree with TRBD2. Germline-derived CDR1 and CDR2 are LNHNV and YYDKDF (reference sequence). The CDR3 totals 16 residues. Losses at the gene ends were 3 bases for V and 2 bases for J; bases not matched to a gene: 5.

The table lists this clonotype with many counts. The V gene is TRBV12-3 or TRBV12-4, the J gene TRBJ2-1; 10 positions match TRBD2. CDR3 length: 16 amino acids. V was pared by 6 bases and J by 5 bases, with 10 bases of the junction left unmatched. The DNA for the CDR3 is TGTGCCAGCAGCCGCCCTAGCGGGAGACTCGACAATGAGCAGTTCTTC. As protein: CASSRPSGRLDNEQFF.

The genes are TRBV6-2 or TRBV6-3 and TRBJ2-7; D remains ambiguous. Germline loops: CDR1 MNHEY, CDR2 SVGEGT. The CDR3 is 13 residues long. Trimming removed 5 bases from V and 3 bases from J, with 11 bases in between. CDR3 nucleotide sequence: TGTGCCAGCAGTATTGGCGCCTACTACGAGCAGTACGTC. Translated: CASSIGAYYEQYV.

J is TRBJ2-7 and V is TRBV6-5; no reliable D call. The V gene's germline CDR1 is MNHEY and CDR2 SVGAGI. This CDR3 has 14 amino acids. Between the trimmed V and J ends, which lost 2 bases and 5 bases, there was a span of 13 bases. CDR3 nucleotide sequence: TGTGCCAGCAGTTACCATTATGGTGCCCACGAGCAGTACGTC. Its translation: CASSYHYGAHEQYV.

The rearrangement uses TRBV21-1 and TRBJ2-7. TRBV21-1 is listed as a pseudogene. CDR3 length: 12 residues. CDR3 in amino acids: CASSNGVYEQYV. The CDR3 DNA sequence: TGTGCCAGCAGCAATGGGGTGTACGAGCAGTACGTC.

This clonotype was picked up many times. This sequence joins TRBV5-1 and TRBJ2-5, with 8 bases fitting TRBD2. The CDR3 is 15 residues long. Germline V gives CDR1 SGHRS, CDR2 YFSETQ. The junction had 4 bases not matched to a gene; V was cut back by 1 base and J by 2 bases. This CDR3 reads CASSLWLAGQETQYF. In DNA form, the CDR3 reads TGCGCCAGCAGCTTGTGGCTAGCGGGTCAAGAGACCCAGTACTTC.

This clonotype was detected ten times or more. The chain has TRBV20-1 and TRBJ2-3, with D possibly being TRBD1 (6 bases). Germline values: CDR1 DFQATT, CDR2 SNEGSKA (reference sequence). Trimming pared 6 bases from V and 2 bases from J, leaving 15 bases between. CDR3 size: 14 residues. The CDR3 DNA follows: TGCAGTGCCAAAGGACAGTCTAACACAGATACGCAGTATTTT. Encoded protein: CSAKGQSNTDTQYF.

This clonotype appeared many times. This rearrangement joins TRBV12-3 or TRBV12-4 to TRBJ2-1, with D possibly matching TRBD2 (5 bases). V lost 3 bases to trimming and J lost 2 bases, with 8 bases between them. The length of the CDR3 is 14 residues. CDR3 nucleotide sequence: TGTGCCAGCAGTTTCCCTAGCACCTACAATGAGCAGTTCTTC. Its protein is CASSFPSTYNEQFF.

This clonotype was seen only a few times. The rearrangement joins TRBV20-1 to TRBJ2-7; D possibly corresponds to TRBD2 (5 bases). Trimming left V 3 bases short and J 2 bases short, with 14 bases between. Per germline, CDR1 DFQATT and CDR2 SNEGSKA (reference sequence). This CDR3 region has 14 residues. The CDR3 nucleotides are TGCAGTGCTAGTCGGGCTAGCCCTACCTACGAGCAGTACGTC. Its translation: CSASRASPTYEQYV.

The V call is TRBV12-3 or TRBV12-4, the J call TRBJ2-5, with 8 bases identical to TRBD1. The CDR3 loop spans 13 amino acids. The junction had 5 bases not matched to a gene; V was cut back by 6 bases and J by 5 bases. The CDR3 DNA sequence: TGTGCCAGCAGCCAATCAGGGGGCGAGACCCAGTACTTC. This codes for CASSQSGGETQYF.

The V call is TRBV18, the J call TRBJ2-5; 9 nucleotides align to TRBD2. With 1 base clipped from V and 5 bases from J, the junction kept 5 bases outside the gene matches. CDR3 length: 15 residues. The V gene's germline CDR1 is KGHSH and CDR2 LQKENI. The CDR3 loop is CASSPRLAGKETQYF. The CDR3 bases are TGTGCCAGCTCACCACGGCTAGCGGGGAAGGAGACCCAGTACTTC.

The table lists this clonotype with many counts. The chain links TRBV12-3 or TRBV12-4 to TRBJ1-5, with 8 nucleotides matching TRBD1. This CDR3 has 13 amino acids. J lost 5 bases, V lost 6 bases, and 3 bases had no gene match. CDR3 nucleotide sequence: TGTGCCAGCAGGGACAGGGAGGATCAGCCCCAGCATTTT. Its protein is CASRDREDQPQHF.

The V and J genes are TRBV20-1 and TRBJ1-2; possible D gene TRBD1, 5 bases. Germline CDR1 and CDR2: DFQATT and SNEGSKA (reference sequence). Trimming stripped 5 bases from V and 6 bases from J, with 28 bases between. The CDR3 has 17 residues. CDR3 nucleotides: TGCAGTGCTCCCACGGAGACTTTCTCACCACAGGAGGATGGCTACACCTTC. It encodes CSAPTETFSPQEDGYTF.

This clonotype has just a few counts. V and J are TRBV6-5 and TRBJ2-7; D not resolved. Germline lookup yields CDR1 MNHEY and CDR2 SVGAGI. The germline V and J ends were trimmed by 5 bases and 2 bases, with 7 bases remaining between them. The CDR3 is 12 amino acids. DNA of the CDR3: TGTGCCAGCAGTCGCGATGCCTACGAGCAGTACGTC. Translating gives CASSRDAYEQYV.

This clonotype has ten or more counts. The V call is TRBV6-5, the J call TRBJ2-2, with no clear D. The CDR3 extends over 16 amino acids. CDR1 is MNHEY, CDR2 SVGAGI, per germline. V was cut by 4 bases and J by 5 bases, with 17 bases left in between. The CDR3 nucleotides read TGTGCCAGCAGTTTAAACTCGGCAGCTTCAACCGGGGAGCTGTTTTTT. Encoded protein: CASSLNSAASTGELFF.

This clonotype was seen repeatedly, ten times or more. The chain combines TRBV4-1 with TRBJ2-5, with 14 bases matching TRBD2. With 1 base clipped from V and 4 bases from J, the junction kept 5 bases outside the gene matches. CDR1 and CDR2 from the germline V gene are MGHRA and YSYEKL. The CDR3 has 17 residues. CDR3 protein: CASSQVGLAGVRETQYF. As DNA, the CDR3 is TGCGCCAGCAGCCAAGTGGGACTAGCGGGAGTACGAGAGACCCAGTACTTC.

This clonotype was observed many times. The chain links TRBV24-1 to TRBJ1-5; TRBD1 matches at 7 bases. The ends lost 5 bases at V and 6 bases at J; junction bases unmatched: 6. CDR3 length: 14 amino acids. Germline lookup yields CDR1 KGHDR and CDR2 SFDVKD. This CDR3 is CATSAEGAGQPQHF. The CDR3 region has the DNA TGTGCCACCAGTGCCGAGGGGGCTGGTCAGCCCCAGCATTTT.

This clonotype was observed at least ten times. The chain couples TRBV6-1 to TRBJ2-1; 9 nucleotides align to TRBD1. The trim removed 6 bases at V and 0 bases at J, leaving 9 bases unmatched. The CDR3 runs to 17 residues. Germline V gene lookup returns CDR1 MNHNS and CDR2 SASEGT. The CDR3 protein is CASSPSPGQGSYNEQFF. The CDR3 region has the DNA TGTGCCAGCAGCCCTTCACCGGGACAGGGCTCCTACAATGAGCAGTTCTTC.

V and J are TRBV6-2 or TRBV6-3 and TRBJ1-1, with TRBD1 as a possible D gene (5 bases). V lost 2 bases and J 1 base, leaving 11 bases between the germline ends. Germline V gene data show CDR1 as MNHEY and CDR2 as SVGEGT. The CDR3 has 15 amino acids. CDR3 bases: TGTGCCAGCAGTTACCGTCTGGGACCGAACACTGAAGCTTTCTTT. Its protein is CASSYRLGPNTEAFF.

This clonotype appeared many times. The gene calls are TRBV10-1 and TRBJ2-2, with TRBD2 identical over 13 bases. There are 19 residues in the CDR3. From germline, CDR1 is WNHNN and CDR2 SYGVQD (reference sequence). The V gene end was trimmed by 7 bases and the J gene end by 4 bases; junction bases not matched to a gene: 15. CDR3 protein: CASIYKTSGRILSTGELFF. CDR3 nucleotides: TGCGCCAGCATATATAAGACTAGCGGGAGGATCCTGTCCACCGGGGAGCTGTTTTTT.

This clonotype has just a few counts. The V gene is TRBV12-3 or TRBV12-4, the J gene TRBJ2-1, with 12 bases that match TRBD2. CDR3 length: 16 residues. J lost 7 bases, V lost 5 bases, and 9 bases had no gene match. The CDR3 loop reads CASSPTSGRQFNEQFF. Here the CDR3 DNA reads TGTGCCAGCAGTCCTACTAGCGGGAGGCAGTTTAATGAGCAGTTCTTC.

This clonotype was counted ten times or more. The chain couples TRBV5-6 to TRBJ2-7; 7 nucleotides align to TRBD2. Germline CDR1 and CDR2: SGHDT and YYEEEE. The CDR3 covers 20 residues. V lost 3 bases and J lost 0; bases outside the gene matches: 21. CDR3 sequence reads: CASSSYRLGLGNPSSYEQYF. CDR3 bases: TGTGCCAGCAGCTCGTACAGATTAGGACTAGGAAACCCCAGCTCCTACGAGCAGTACTTC. The variable domain in full, with the rest retrieved from reference TRBV5-6 and TRBJ2-7, is DAGVTQSPTHLIKTRGQQVTLRCSPKSGHDTVSWYQQALGQGPQFIFQYYEEEERQRGNFPDRFSGHQFPNYSSELNVNALLLGDSALYLCASSSYRLGLGNPSSYEQYFGPGTRLTVT.

This clonotype was detected a few times. The chain recombines TRBV11-2 with TRBJ2-7; perhaps TRBD2 as D (6 bases). Looked up from germline, CDR1 is SGHAT and CDR2 is FQNNGV. The germline V and J ends were trimmed by 6 bases and 3 bases, with 12 bases remaining between them. The CDR3 contains 13 residues. The CDR3 spells CASSVGRGYEQYV. The CDR3 DNA follows: TGTGCCAGCAGTGTTGGGCGGGGCTACGAGCAGTACGTC.

Concerning this clonotype: This may come from a read error, since a much larger clone is one base off. The chain links TRBV4-2 to TRBJ2-5; TRBD2 might be the D (6 bases). Germline V gene sequence: CDR1 LGHNA, CDR2 YNFKEQ. V was shortened by 0 bases and J by 4 bases, with 12 bases between the two germline ends. The CDR3 sequence is 15 residues long. CDR3 nucleotide sequence: TGTGCCAGCAGCCAAGATATGCCAGCGGGAGAGACCCAGTACTTC. This codes for CASSQDMPAGETQYF.

Many counts were recorded for this clonotype. The genes are TRBV27 and TRBJ1-2, with a possible D match to TRBD1 (5 bases). V was clipped by 3 bases and J by 4 bases, with 18 bases between them. The CDR3 is 16 residues long. Per germline, CDR1 MNHEY and CDR2 SMNVEV (reference sequence). The CDR3 bases are TGTGCCAGCAGTTTTCTGGATGGGGCTAACTTCTATGGCTACACCTTC. It encodes CASSFLDGANFYGYTF.

The chain joins TRBV3-1 to TRBJ1-2; possibly TRBD1 for D (5 bases). Trimming cost V 1 base and J 1 base, with 13 bases left between them. This CDR3 is built from 16 residues. The V gene's germline CDR1 is LGHDT and CDR2 YNNKEL (reference sequence). For the CDR3, the DNA is TGTGCCAGCAGCCAAGGATCGGGGGGGAATAACTATGGCTACACCTTC. It specifies CASSQGSGGNNYGYTF.